The rows below give T cell receptor beta chains drawn from one sample of a study of sequential checkpoint blockade in melanoma. Profiling relied on immunoSEQ multiplex PCR, and the TCRdb table lists in-frame clones only, not all of them. The table records 25,000 to 30,000 clones, 70% to 80% of them present only once. The sample in question was CD8+ T cells sorted from blood (inferred from file names), obtained from a patient given nivolumab and ipilimumab in sequence. These receptors all come from a human donor with melanoma. Each CDR3 is given with its conserved first and last residue. Fields, in order: J gene, CDR3 length, clone size, D gene, V gene, CDR3 DNA, CDR3 protein. A D gene is named only where the DNA matches it firmly. A clone size is listed for some rows: how often the clone was seen (once, few, many), or a class if it is expanded.

TRBJ2-3 14 once NA TRBV5-1 TGCGCCAGCAGCTTGGTTGGAGGGTTAGATACGCAGTATTTT CASSLVGGLDTQYF
TRBJ2-3 14 NA NA TRBV5-6 TGTGCCAGCAGCTTCCGCGGGAGCACAGATACGCAGTATTTT CASSFRGSTDTQYF
TRBJ2-7 14 NA NA TRBV9 TGTGCCAGCAGCCTGGGGGGGGCCTCCTACGAGCAGTACTTC CASSLGGASYEQYF
TRBJ2-3 18 NA TRBD2 TRBV15 TGTGCCACCAGCAGAGCGGGACTAGCGGGGGGGCCAGGAGATACGCAGTATTTT CATSRAGLAGGPGDTQYF
TRBJ1-1 13 NA TRBD1 TRBV28 TGTGCCAGCAGTGTACAGGGGGCTACTGAAGCTTTCTTT CASSVQGATEAFF
TRBJ2-1 17 NA NA TRBV7-6 TGTGCCAGCAGTCGCGTCGGGTCGACTAGCTCCTACAATGAGCAGTTCTTC CASSRVGSTSSYNEQFF
TRBJ2-5 14 once NA TRBV18 TGTGCCAGCTCACCACTAGCGGAGCAAGAGACCCAGTACTTC CASSPLAEQETQYF
TRBJ2-7 13 NA NA TRBV28 TGTGCCAGCATATCCCCGACAATGAACGAGCAGTACTTC CASISPTMNEQYF
TRBJ2-1 15 NA TRBD2 TRBV7-2 TGTGCCAGCAGCTTAGGGCGGGGGGCCGAGAATGAGCAGTTCTTC CASSLGRGAENEQFF
TRBJ1-3 16 NA NA TRBV7-6 TGTGCCAGCAGCGCGGATATGATTGGCTCTGGAAACACCATATATTTT CASSADMIGSGNTIYF
TRBJ2-2 13 NA NA TRBV9 TGTGCCAGCAGCGCAGGGCTCGGCGGGGAGCTGTTTTTT CASSAGLGGELFF
TRBJ1-2 12 NA NA TRBV5-4 TGTGCCAGCAGCTTGGGACAGAGTGGCTACACCTTC CASSLGQSGYTF
TRBJ2-7 15 few TRBD1 TRBV4-2 TGTGCCAGCAGCCAACAGACAGGGAGTGTCGACGAGCAGTACTTC CASSQQTGSVDEQYF
TRBJ2-2 18 NA TRBD1 TRBV9 TGTGCCAGCAGCGTAGGAGGGGGCAGGGGGCCGGGCACCGGGGAGCTGTTTTTT CASSVGGGRGPGTGELFF
TRBJ1-6 15 once TRBD1 TRBV11-2 TGTGCCAGCAGTTTTGCGGGCAGGGGGAATTCACCCCTCCACTTT CASSFAGRGNSPLHF
TRBJ1-1 16 NA TRBD1 TRBV19 TGTGCCAGTAGAATAACCCCGGGACAGTGGAACACTGAAGCTTTCTTT CASRITPGQWNTEAFF
TRBJ1-1 13 NA TRBD1 TRBV5-1 TGCGCCAGCAGCTTGGCCAATCAGGGGGACGCTTTCTTT CASSLANQGDAFF
TRBJ2-1 18 NA NA TRBV15 TGTGCCACCAGCAGAGAGGGAGGGGGGGAAAGCTCCTACAATGAGCAGTTCTTC CATSREGGGESSYNEQFF
TRBJ2-2 18 NA NA TRBV14 TGTGCCAGCAGCCAAGATTGGCCAGGGACTTCCATTTCCGGGGAGCTGTTTTTT CASSQDWPGTSISGELFF
TRBJ1-4 16 NA TRBD1 TRBV11-2 TGTGCCAGCAGCTTAGGGCATAGACAGGGACCTGAAGAACTGTTTTTT CASSLGHRQGPEELFF
TRBJ2-3 17 once TRBD2 TRBV5-4 TGTGCCAGCAACAACCTAGCGGGGGGACCTCCGACAGATACGCAGTATTTT CASNNLAGGPPTDTQYF
TRBJ2-3 14 NA TRBD1 TRBV10-3 TGTGCCATCAGTGTGACAGGGGGCACAGATACGCAGTATTTT CAISVTGGTDTQYF
TRBJ2-1 15 NA NA TRBV7-7 TGTGCTAGCAGCTTAGCAGGGGCCTCCTACAATGAGCAGTTCTTC CASSLAGASYNEQFF
TRBJ1-3 15 NA NA TRBV7-8 TGTGCCAGCAGCCCGTACCGGGGGACTGGAAACACCATATATTTT CASSPYRGTGNTIYF
TRBJ1-2 16 once NA TRBV9 TGTGCCAGCAGCGTAGGGGCAGGGCCACTCAACTATGGCTACACCTTC CASSVGAGPLNYGYTF
TRBJ2-5 15 few NA TRBV4-1 TGCGCCAGCAGCCAAGATTTCGGGATAGCGGAGACCCAGTACTTC CASSQDFGIAETQYF
TRBJ1-1 18 few TRBD1 TRBV5-1 TGCGCCAGCAGCCCACCCCCGGGACAGGGGGAAACGAACACTGAAGCTTTCTTT CASSPPPGQGETNTEAFF
TRBJ2-5 13 NA NA TRBV5-5 TGTGCCAGCAGCTTCGAGTCCATCGAGACCCAGTACTTC CASSFESIETQYF
TRBJ2-1 16 NA TRBD2 TRBV5-6 TGTGCCAGCAGCTTAAGTCTCCCTAGCGGGGGGGGTGAGCAGTTCTTC CASSLSLPSGGGEQFF
TRBJ1-2 16 NA TRBD1 TRBV4-2 TGTGCCAGCAGCCGATCGTTGGACAGGGGGTTGGATGGCTACACCTTC CASSRSLDRGLDGYTF
TRBJ2-2 17 NA TRBD2 TRBV4-3 TGCGCCAGCAGCCAAGCAGCGGGAAGTCTGCACACCGGGGAGCTGTTTTTT CASSQAAGSLHTGELFF
TRBJ2-7 14 NA NA TRBV11-2 TGTGCCAGCAGCGTTCTCCTGGGACTCCGTGAGCAGTACTTC CASSVLLGLREQYF
TRBJ1-1 19 NA TRBD1 TRBV28 TGTGCCAGCAGCCCGGGACAGGGAGTGATTGCTGGGCAGAACACTGAAGCTTTCTTT CASSPGQGVIAGQNTEAFF
TRBJ2-7 14 NA NA TRBV7-8 TGTGCCAGCAGCTTAGGGACTGAGGTTTGGGAGCAGTACTTC CASSLGTEVWEQYF
TRBJ1-2 19 once NA TRBV2 TGTGCCAGCAGTGAAGGAAGATGGGTGGTCGCGACAGATAACTATGGCTACACCTTC CASSEGRWVVATDNYGYTF
TRBJ2-3 15 NA TRBD1 TRBV5-4 TGTGCCAGCAGCTTGGGGGACAGGACTGCAGATACGCAGTATTTT CASSLGDRTADTQYF
TRBJ2-3 13 NA NA TRBV2 TGTGCCAGCAGTGTGGAGGATACAGATACGCAGTATTTT CASSVEDTDTQYF
TRBJ2-7 15 few NA TRBV28 TGTGCCAGCAGTTTACGAGGGGGTTTGTCCTACGAGCAGTACTTC CASSLRGGLSYEQYF
TRBJ2-5 13 NA NA TRBV2 TGTGCCACCACTACCTTGACAGAAGAGACCCAGTACTTC CATTTLTEETQYF
TRBJ2-7 13 NA NA TRBV30 TGTGCCCAAGGGCGGGACAGTCAGTACGAGCAGTACTTC CAQGRDSQYEQYF
TRBJ2-2 15 NA TRBD1 TRBV4-3 TGCGCCAGCAGCCAGGGACAGGGATTCGTCGGGGAGCTGTTTTTT CASSQGQGFVGELFF
TRBJ2-1 15 NA TRBD1 TRBV4-2 TGTGCCAGCAGCCCCAAAACCACCGGGACAGGGGCCAGTCTCTTC CASSPKTTGTGASLF
TRBJ2-7 14 NA NA TRBV2 TGTGCCAGCAGGCCCTGGCAGGGTGTCCACGAGCAGTACTTC CASRPWQGVHEQYF
TRBJ2-5 12 NA NA TRBV30 TGTGCCAGCGGGACATCTCAAGAGACCCAGTACTTC CASGTSQETQYF
TRBJ1-4 12 NA NA TRBV25-1 TGTGCCAGCAGTGTCGACCAGGGGAAACTGTTTTTT CASSVDQGKLFF